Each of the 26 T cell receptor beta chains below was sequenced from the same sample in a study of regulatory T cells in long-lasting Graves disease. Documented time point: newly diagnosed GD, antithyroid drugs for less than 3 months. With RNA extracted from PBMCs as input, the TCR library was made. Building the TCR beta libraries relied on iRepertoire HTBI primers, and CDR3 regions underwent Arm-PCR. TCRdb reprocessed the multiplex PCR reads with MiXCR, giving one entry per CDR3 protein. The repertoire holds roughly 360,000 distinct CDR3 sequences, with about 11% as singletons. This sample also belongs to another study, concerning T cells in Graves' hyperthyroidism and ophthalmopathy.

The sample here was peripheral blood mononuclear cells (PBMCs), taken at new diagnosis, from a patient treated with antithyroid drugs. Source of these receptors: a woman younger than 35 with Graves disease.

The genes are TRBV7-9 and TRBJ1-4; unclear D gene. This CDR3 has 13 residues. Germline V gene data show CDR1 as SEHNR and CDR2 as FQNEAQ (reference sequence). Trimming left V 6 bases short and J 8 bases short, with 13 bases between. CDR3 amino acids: CASSPSAEEKLFF. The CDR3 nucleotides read TGTGCCAGCAGTCCTTCCGCCGAAGAAAAACTGTTTTTT.

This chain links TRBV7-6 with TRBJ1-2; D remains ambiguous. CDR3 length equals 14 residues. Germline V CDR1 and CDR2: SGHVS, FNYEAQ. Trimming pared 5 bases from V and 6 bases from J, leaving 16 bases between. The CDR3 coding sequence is TGTGCCAGCAGCGGCCGCGGAGGGTGGGATGGCTACACCTTC. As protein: CASSGRGGWDGYTF.

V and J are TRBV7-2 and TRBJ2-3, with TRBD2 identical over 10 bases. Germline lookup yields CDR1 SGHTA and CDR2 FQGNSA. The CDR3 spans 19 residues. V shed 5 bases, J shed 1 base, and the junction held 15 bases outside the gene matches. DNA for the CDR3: TGTGCCAGCAGCCACCCCCTAGCGGGGGACGGTGGGGGCACAGATACGCAGTATTTT. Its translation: CASSHPLAGDGGGTDTQYF.

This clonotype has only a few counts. CDR3 region: CATSRTREGREAFF. The CDR3 nucleotides read TGTGCCACCAGCAGGACACGGGAGGGGCGGGAAGCTTTCTTT. The V and J genes are TRBV15 and TRBJ1-1; perhaps TRBD1 as D (5 bases). The CDR3 spans 14 residues. Germline V gene lookup returns CDR1 LNHNV and CDR2 YYDKDF (reference sequence). Deletions cut 3 bases from V and 8 bases from J, with 16 bases between.

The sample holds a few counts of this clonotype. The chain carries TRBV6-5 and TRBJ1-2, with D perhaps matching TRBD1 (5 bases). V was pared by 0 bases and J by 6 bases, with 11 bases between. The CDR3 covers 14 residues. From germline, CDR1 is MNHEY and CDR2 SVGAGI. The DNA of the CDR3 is TGTGCCAGCAGTTACTCTTGGATAGGGGATGGCTACACCTTC. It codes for CASSYSWIGDGYTF.

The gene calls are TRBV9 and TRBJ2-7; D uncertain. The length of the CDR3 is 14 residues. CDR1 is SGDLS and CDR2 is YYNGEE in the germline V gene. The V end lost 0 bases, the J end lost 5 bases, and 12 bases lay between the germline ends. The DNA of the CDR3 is TGTGCCAGCAGCGTAGGTATCCTACCACACGAGCAGTACTTC. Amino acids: CASSVGILPHEQYF.

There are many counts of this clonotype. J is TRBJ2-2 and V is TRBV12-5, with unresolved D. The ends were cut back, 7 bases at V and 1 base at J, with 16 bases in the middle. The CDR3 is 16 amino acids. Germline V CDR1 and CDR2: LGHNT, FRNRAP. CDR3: CASAPPPYLNTGELFF. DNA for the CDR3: TGTGCTAGTGCTCCGCCCCCCTACCTGAACACCGGGGAGCTGTTTTTT. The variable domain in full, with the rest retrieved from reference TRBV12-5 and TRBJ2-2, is DARVTQTPRHKVTEMGQEVTMRCQPILGHNTVFWYRQTMMQGLELLAYFRNRAPLDDSGMPKDRFSAEMPDATLATLKIQPSEPRDSAVYFCASAPPPYLNTGELFFGEGSRLTVL.

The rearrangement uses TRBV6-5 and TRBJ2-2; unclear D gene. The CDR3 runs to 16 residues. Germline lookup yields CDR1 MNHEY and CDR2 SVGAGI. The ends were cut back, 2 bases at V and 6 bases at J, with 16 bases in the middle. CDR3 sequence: CASSYTGYLSAGELFF. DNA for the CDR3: TGTGCCAGCAGTTACACCGGGTACCTTTCTGCCGGGGAGCTGTTTTTT.

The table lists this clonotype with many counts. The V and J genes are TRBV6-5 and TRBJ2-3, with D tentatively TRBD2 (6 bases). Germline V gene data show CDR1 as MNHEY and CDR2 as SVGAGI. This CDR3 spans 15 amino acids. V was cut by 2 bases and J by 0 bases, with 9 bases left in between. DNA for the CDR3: TGTGCCAGCAGTTACGGGCTAGCGAGCACAGATACGCAGTATTTT. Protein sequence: CASSYGLASTDTQYF.

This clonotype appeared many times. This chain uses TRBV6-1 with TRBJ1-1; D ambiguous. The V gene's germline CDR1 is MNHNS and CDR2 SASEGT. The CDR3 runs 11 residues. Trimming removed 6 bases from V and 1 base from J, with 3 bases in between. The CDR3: CASSTNTEAFF. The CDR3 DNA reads TGTGCCAGCAGCACGAACACTGAAGCTTTCTTT.

The CDR3: CASSSVGTSVSDTQYF. As DNA, the CDR3 is TGTGCCAGCAGTTCAGTCGGGACTAGCGTATCAGATACGCAGTATTTT. The rearrangement links TRBV12-3 or TRBV12-4 to TRBJ2-3; 10 nucleotides agree with TRBD2. V was clipped by 4 bases and J by 4 bases; unmatched bases: 8. This CDR3 spans 16 amino acids.

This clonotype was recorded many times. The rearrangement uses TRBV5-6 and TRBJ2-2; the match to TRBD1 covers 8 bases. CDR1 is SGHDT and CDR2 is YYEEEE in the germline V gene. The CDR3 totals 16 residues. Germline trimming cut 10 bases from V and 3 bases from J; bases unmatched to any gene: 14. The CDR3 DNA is TGTGCCTCAACTAAGGCGGTGACAGGGGACACCGGGGAGCTGTTTTTT. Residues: CASTKAVTGDTGELFF.

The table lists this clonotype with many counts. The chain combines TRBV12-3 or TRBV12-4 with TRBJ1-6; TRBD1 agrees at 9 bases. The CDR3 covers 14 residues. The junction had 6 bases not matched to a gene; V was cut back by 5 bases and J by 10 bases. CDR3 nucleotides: TGTGCCAGCAGTCACAGGGGGCGCAGGTCACCCCTCCACTTT. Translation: CASSHRGRRSPLHF.

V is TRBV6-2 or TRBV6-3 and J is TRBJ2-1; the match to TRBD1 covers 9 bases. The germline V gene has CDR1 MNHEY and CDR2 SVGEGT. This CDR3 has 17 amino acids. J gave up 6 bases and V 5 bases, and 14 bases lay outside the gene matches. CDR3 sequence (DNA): TGTGCCAGCAGTGGTTTGGGACAGGGAGGTCCTGGCAATGAGCAGTTCTTC. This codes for CASSGLGQGGPGNEQFF.

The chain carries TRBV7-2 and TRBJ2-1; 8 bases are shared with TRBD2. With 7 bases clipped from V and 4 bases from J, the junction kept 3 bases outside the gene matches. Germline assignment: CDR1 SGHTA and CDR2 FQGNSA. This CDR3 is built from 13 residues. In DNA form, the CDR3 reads TGTGCCAGCATAGCGGGGACTTACAATGAGCAGTTCTTC. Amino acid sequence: CASIAGTYNEQFF.

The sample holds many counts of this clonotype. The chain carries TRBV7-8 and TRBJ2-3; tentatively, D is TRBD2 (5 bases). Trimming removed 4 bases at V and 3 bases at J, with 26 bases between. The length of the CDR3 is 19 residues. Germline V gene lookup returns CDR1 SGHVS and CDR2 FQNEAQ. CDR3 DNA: TGTGCCAGCAGCTCACCACGGGAACTTCCCCGGTACAAGACAGATACGCAGTATTTT. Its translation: CASSSPRELPRYKTDTQYF.

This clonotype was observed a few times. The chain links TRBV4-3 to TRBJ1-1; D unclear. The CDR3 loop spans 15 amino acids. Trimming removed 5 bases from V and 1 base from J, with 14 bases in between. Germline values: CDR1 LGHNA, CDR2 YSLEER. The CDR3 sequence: CASSYGYTGNTEAFF. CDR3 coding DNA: TGCGCCAGCAGCTATGGTTACACGGGGAACACTGAAGCTTTCTTT.

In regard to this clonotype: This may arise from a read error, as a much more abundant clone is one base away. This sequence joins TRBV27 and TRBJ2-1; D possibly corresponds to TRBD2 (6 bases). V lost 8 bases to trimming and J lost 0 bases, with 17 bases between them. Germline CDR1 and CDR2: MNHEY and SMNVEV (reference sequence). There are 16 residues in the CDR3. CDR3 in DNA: TGTGCCAGCTTCGCGGCGGGGAAGAGCTCCTACAATGAGCAGTTCTTC. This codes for CASFAAGKSSYNEQFF.

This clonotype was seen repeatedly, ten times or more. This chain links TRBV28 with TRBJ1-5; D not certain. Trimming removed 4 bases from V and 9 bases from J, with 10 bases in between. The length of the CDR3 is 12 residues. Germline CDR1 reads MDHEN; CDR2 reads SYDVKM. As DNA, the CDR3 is TGTGCCAGCAGTTATACCGCGGGGCCCCAGCATTTT. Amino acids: CASSYTAGPQHF.

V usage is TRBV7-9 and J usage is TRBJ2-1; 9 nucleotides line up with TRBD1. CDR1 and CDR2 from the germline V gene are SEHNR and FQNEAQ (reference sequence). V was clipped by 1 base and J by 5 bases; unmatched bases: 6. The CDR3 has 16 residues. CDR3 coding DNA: TGTGCCAGCAGCTTAGGGGGGACAGGGAGCGACAATGAGCAGTTCTTC. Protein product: CASSLGGTGSDNEQFF.

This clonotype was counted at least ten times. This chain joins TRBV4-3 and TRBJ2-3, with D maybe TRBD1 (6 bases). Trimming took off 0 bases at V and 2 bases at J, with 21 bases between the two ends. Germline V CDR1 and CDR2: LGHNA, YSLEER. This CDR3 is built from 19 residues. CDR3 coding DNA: TGCGCCAGCAGCCAAGATCAGACAGGACCTTGGGGGTCCACAGATACGCAGTATTTT. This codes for CASSQDQTGPWGSTDTQYF.

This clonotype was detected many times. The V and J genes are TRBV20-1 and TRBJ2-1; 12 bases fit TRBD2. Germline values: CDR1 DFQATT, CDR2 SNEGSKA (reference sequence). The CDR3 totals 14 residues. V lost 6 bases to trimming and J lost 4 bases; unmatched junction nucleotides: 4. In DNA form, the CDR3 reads TGCAGTGCCCGCGGACTAGCGGGATACAATGAGCAGTTCTTC. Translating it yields CSARGLAGYNEQFF.

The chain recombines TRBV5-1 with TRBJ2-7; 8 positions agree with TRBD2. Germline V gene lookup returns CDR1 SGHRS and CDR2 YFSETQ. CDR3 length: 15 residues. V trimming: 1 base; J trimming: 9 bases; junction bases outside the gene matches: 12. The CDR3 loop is CASSLIGGRPQVQYF. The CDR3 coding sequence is TGCGCCAGCAGCTTGATAGGCGGGAGGCCCCAGGTGCAGTACTTC.

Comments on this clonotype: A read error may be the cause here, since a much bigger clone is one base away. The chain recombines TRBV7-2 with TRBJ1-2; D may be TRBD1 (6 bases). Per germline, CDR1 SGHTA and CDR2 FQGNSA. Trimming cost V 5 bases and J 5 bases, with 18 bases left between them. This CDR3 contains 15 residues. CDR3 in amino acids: CASSPQGPQGYGYTF. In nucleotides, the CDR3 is TGTGCCAGCAGCCCCCAGGGGCCGCAGGGGTATGGCTACACCTTC.

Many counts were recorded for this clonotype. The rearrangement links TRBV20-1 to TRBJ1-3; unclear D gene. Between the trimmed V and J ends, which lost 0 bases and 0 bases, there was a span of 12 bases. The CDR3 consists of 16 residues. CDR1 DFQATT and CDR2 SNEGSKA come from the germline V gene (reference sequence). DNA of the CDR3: TGCAGTGCTAGAGAGGGCGGCACAAGCTCTGGAAACACCATATATTTT. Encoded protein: CSAREGGTSSGNTIYF.

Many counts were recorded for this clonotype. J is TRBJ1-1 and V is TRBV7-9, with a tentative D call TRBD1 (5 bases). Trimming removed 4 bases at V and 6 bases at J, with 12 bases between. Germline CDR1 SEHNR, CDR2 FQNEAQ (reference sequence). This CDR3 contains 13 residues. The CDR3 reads CASSSLETAEAFF. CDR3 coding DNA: TGTGCCAGCAGCTCCCTCGAGACAGCTGAAGCTTTCTTT.